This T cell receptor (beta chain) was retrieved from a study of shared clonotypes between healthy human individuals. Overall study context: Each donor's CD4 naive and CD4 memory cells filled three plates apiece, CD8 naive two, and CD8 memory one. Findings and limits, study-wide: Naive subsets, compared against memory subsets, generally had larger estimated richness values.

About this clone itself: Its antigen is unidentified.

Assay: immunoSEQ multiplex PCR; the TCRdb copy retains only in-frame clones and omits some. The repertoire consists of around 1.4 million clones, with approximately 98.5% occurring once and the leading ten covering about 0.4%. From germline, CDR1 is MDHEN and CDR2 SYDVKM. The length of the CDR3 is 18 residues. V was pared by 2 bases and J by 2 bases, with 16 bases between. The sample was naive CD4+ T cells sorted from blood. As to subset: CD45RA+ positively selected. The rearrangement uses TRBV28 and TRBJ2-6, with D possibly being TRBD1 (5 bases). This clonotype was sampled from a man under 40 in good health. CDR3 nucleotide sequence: TGTGCCAGCAGTTTAGCTAGACAGCGTCTGGCTGGGGCCAACGTCCTGACTTTC. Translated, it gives CASSLARQRLAGANVLTF.